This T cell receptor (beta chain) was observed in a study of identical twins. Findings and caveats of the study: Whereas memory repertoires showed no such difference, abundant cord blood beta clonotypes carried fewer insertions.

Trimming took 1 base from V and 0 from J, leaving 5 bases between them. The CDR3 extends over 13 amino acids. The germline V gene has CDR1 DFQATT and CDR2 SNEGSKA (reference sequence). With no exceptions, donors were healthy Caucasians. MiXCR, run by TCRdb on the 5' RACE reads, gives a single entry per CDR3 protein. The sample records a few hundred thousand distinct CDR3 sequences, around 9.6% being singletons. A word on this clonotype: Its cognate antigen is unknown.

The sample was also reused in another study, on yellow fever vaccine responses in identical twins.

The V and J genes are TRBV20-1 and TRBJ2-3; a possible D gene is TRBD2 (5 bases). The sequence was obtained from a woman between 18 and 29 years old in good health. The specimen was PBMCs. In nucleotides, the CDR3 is TGCAGTGCTAGAGGGACTAGCACAGATACGCAGTATTTT. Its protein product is CSARGTSTDTQYF.